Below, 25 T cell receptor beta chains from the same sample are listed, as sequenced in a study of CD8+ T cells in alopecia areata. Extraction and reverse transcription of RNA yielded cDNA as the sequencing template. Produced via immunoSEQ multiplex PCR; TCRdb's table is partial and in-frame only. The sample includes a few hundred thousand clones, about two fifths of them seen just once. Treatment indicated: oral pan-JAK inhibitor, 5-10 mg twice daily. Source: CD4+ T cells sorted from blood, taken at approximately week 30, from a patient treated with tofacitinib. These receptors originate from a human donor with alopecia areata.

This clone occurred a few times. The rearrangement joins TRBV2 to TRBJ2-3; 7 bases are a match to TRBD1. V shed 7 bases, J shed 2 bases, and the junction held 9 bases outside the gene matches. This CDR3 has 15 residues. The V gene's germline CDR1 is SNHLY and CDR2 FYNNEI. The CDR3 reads CASTRRDSYTDTQYF. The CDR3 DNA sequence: TGTGCCAGCACCCGACGGGACAGCTACACAGATACGCAGTATTTT.

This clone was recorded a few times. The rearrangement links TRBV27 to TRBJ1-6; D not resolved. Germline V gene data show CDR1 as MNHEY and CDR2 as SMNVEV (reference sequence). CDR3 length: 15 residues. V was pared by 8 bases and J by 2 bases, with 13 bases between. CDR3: CASSLRFPYNSPLHF. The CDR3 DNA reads TGTGCCAGCTCCCTCAGGTTCCCCTATAATTCACCCCTCCACTTT.

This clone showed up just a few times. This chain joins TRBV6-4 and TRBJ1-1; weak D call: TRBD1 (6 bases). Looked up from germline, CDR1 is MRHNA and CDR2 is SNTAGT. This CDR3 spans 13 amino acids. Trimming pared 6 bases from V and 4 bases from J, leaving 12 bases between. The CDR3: CASRRDRSTEAFF. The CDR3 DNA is TGTGCCAGCAGAAGAGACAGGAGCACTGAAGCTTTCTTT.

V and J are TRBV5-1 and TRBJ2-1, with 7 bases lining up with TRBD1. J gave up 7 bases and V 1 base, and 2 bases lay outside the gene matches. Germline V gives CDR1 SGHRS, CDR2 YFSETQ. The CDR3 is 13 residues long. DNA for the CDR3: TGCGCCAGCAGCTTGATCAGGGGGAATGAGCAGTTCTTC. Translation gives CASSLIRGNEQFF. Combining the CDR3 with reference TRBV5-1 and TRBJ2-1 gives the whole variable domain KAGVTQTPRYLIKTRGQQVTLSCSPISGHRSVSWYQQTPGQGLQFLFEYFSETQRNKGNFPGRFSGRQFSNSRSEMNVSTLELGDSALYLCASSLIRGNEQFFGPGTRLTVL.

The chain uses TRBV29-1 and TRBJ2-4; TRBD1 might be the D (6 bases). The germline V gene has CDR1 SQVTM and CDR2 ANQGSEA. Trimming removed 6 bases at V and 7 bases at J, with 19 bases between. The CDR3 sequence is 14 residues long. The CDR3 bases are TGCAGCGTCGGACAGCCAGGGCCAGAGAACATTCAGTACTTC. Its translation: CSVGQPGPENIQYF. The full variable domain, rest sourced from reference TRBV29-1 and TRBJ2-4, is SAVISQKPSRDICQRGTSLTIQCQVDSQVTMMFWYRQQPGQSLTLIATANQGSEATYESGFVIDKFPISRPNLTFSTLTVSNMSPEDSSIYLCSVGQPGPENIQYFGAGTRLSVL.

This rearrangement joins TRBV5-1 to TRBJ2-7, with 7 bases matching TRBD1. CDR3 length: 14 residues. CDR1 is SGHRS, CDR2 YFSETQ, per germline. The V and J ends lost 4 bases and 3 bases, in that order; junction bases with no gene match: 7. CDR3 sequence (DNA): TGCGCCAGCAGCCCAGGACAGGCCTTCTACGAGCAGTACTTC. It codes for CASSPGQAFYEQYF.

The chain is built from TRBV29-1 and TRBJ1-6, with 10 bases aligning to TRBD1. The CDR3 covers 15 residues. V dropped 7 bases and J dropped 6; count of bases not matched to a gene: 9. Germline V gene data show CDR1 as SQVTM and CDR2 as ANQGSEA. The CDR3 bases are TGCAGCGCTAAGACCGGGACAGGGGCTAATTCACCCCTCCACTTT. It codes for CSAKTGTGANSPLHF.

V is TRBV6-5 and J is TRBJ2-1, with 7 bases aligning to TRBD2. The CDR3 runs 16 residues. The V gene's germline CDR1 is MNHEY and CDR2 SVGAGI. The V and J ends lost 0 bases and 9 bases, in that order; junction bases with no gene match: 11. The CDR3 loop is CASSYSSGVPQGEQFF. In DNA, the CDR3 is TGTGCCAGCAGTTACTCGAGCGGGGTCCCTCAGGGTGAGCAGTTCTTC.

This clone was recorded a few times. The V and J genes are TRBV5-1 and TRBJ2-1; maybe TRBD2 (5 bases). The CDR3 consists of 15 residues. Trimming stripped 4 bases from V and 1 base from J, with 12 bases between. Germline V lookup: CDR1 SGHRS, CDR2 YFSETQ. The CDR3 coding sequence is TGCGCCAGCAGCCTGGGAGCGGCTTCCTACAATGAGCAGTTCTTC. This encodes CASSLGAASYNEQFF.

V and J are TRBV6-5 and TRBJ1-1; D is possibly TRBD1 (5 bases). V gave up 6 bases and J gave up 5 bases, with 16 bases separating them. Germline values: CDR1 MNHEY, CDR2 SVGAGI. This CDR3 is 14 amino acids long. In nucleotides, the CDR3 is TGTGCCAGCAGCCCGGGACGGTTAACAACTGAAGCTTTCTTT. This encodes CASSPGRLTTEAFF.

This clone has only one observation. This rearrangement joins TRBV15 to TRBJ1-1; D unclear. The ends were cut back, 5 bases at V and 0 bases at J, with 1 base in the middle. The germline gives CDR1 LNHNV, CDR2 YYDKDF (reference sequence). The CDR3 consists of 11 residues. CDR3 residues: CATSLNTEAFF. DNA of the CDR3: TGTGCCACCAGCCTGAACACTGAAGCTTTCTTT.

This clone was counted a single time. As DNA, the CDR3 is TGTGCCAGCTCACCTAGTCGGAACCACAATGAGCAGTTCTTC. Residues: CASSPSRNHNEQFF. The chain couples TRBV18 to TRBJ2-1; D remains ambiguous. This CDR3 region has 14 residues. Trimming stripped 3 bases from V and 5 bases from J, with 11 bases between. Germline V CDR1 and CDR2: KGHSH, LQKENI.

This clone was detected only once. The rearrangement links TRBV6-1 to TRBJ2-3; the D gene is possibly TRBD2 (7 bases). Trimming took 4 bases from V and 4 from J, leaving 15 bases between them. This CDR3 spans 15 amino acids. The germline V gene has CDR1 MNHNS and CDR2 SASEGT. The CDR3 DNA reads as TGTGCCAGCAGTGGGAGGGGGGGCCGTCCAGATACGCAGTATTTT. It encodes CASSGRGGRPDTQYF.

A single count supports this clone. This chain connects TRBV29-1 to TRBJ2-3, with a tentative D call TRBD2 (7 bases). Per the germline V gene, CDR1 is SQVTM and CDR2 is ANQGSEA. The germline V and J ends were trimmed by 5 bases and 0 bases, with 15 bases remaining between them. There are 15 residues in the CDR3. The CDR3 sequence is CSVKFGGHSTDTQYF. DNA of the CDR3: TGCAGCGTTAAATTCGGGGGGCATAGCACAGATACGCAGTATTTT.

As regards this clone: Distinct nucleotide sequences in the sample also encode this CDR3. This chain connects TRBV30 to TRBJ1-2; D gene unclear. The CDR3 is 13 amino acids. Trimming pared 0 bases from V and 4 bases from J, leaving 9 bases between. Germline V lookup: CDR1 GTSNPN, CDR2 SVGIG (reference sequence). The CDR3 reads CAWSVRGSYGYTF. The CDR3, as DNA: TGTGCCTGGAGTGTTCGCGGCTCCTATGGCTACACCTTC.

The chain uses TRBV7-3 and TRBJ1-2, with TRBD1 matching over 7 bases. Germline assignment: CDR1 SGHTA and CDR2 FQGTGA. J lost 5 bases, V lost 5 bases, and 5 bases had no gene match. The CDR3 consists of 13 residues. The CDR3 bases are TGTGCCAGCAGCCCCGGGACAGCGTATGGCTACACCTTC. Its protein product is CASSPGTAYGYTF.

The CDR3 DNA reads TGCAGCGTTGAGGGACAGGGGACTAATGAAAAACTGTTTTTT. Translating gives CSVEGQGTNEKLFF. The chain combines TRBV29-1 with TRBJ1-4, with 10 bases fitting TRBD1. Trimming removed 3 bases from V and 2 bases from J; junction bases left unmatched: 0. The germline gives CDR1 SQVTM, CDR2 ANQGSEA. The CDR3 is made up of 14 amino acids.

For the CDR3, the DNA is TGTGCCAGCAGCGTAGATGTCGGGGGAGAATCACCCCTCCACTTT. Its translation: CASSVDVGGESPLHF. The rearrangement uses TRBV9 and TRBJ1-6, with D maybe TRBD1 (5 bases). The V end lost 0 bases, the J end lost 10 bases, and 14 bases lay between the germline ends. The CDR3 covers 15 residues. Germline assignment: CDR1 SGDLS and CDR2 YYNGEE.

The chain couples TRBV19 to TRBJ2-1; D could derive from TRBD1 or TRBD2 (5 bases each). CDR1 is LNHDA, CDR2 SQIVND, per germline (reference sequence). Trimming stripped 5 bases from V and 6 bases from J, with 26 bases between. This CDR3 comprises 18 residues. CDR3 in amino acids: CASSRQSGAGFVGNEQFF. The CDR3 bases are TGTGCCAGTAGTCGACAGAGTGGGGCGGGTTTTGTTGGCAATGAGCAGTTCTTC.

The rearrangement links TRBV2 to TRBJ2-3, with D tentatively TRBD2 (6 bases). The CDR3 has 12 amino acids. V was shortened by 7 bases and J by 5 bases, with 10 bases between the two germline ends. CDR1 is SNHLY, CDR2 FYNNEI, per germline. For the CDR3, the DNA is TGTGCCAGCATTCGGGGGAGAGATACGCAGTATTTT. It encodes CASIRGRDTQYF. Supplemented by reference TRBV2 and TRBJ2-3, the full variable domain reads EPEVTQTPSHQVTQMGQEVILRCVPISNHLYFYWYRQILGQKVEFLVSFYNNEISEKSEIFDDQFSVERPDGSNFTLKIRSTKLEDSAMYFCASIRGRDTQYFGPGTRLTVL.

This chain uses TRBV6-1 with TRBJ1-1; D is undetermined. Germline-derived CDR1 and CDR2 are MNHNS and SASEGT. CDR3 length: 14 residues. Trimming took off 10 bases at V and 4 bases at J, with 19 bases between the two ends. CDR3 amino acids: CAITRGGRGTEAFF. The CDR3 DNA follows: TGTGCCATCACTAGAGGAGGCCGTGGCACTGAAGCTTTCTTT.

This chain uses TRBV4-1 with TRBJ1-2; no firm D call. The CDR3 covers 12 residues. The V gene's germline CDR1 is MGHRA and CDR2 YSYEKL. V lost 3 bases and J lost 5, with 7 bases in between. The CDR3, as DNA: TGCGCCAGCAGCCATGCGAGATATGGCTACACCTTC. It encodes CASSHARYGYTF.

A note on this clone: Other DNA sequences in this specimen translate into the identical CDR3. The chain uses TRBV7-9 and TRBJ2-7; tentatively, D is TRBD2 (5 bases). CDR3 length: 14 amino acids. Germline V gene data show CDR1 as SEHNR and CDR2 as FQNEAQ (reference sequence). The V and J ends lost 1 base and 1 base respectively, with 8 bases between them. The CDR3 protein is CASSLGGESYEQYF. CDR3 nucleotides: TGTGCCAGCAGCTTAGGGGGAGAATCCTACGAGCAGTACTTC.

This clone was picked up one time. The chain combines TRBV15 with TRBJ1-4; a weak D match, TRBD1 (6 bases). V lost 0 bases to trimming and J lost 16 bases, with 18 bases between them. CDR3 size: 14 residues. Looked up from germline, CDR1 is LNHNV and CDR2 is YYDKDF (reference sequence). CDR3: CATSRDGSKGGKFF. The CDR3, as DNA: TGTGCCACCAGCAGAGATGGTTCTAAGGGGGGAAAGTTTTTT.

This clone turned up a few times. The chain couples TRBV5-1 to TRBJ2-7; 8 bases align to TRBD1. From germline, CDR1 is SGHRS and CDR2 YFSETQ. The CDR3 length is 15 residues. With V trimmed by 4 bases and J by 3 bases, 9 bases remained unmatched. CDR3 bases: TGCGCCAGCAGCACGTGGACAGGGTTCCTCTACGAGCAGTACTTC. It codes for CASSTWTGFLYEQYF.